This T cell receptor (beta chain) comes out of a study of blood T cell repertoires in COVID-19. The method was immunoSEQ multiplex PCR; TCRdb's version includes in-frame clones alone and lacks a portion of them. Among more than 70,000 clones listed, 90% were seen once. The TCR was taken from a woman under 30 with acute or convalescent COVID-19. The sequenced material came from peripheral blood.

This CDR3 reads CASSIDRETQYF. In DNA, the CDR3 is TGCGCCAGCAGCATTGACAGGGAGACCCAGTACTTC. The chain has TRBV5-1 and TRBJ2-5; TRBD1 is a possible D gene (6 bases). The CDR3 consists of 12 residues. Deletions cut 4 bases from V and 5 bases from J, with 9 bases between. The V gene's germline CDR1 is SGHRS and CDR2 YFSETQ. Supplemented by reference TRBV5-1 and TRBJ2-5, the full variable domain reads KAGVTQTPRYLIKTRGQQVTLSCSPISGHRSVSWYQQTPGQGLQFLFEYFSETQRNKGNFPGRFSGRQFSNSRSEMNVSTLELGDSALYLCASSIDRETQYFGPGTRLLVL.